This is a list of T cell receptor beta chains from one sample in a study of T cells in Graves' hyperthyroidism and ophthalmopathy. TCRdb reanalysed the multiplex PCR reads using MiXCR and keeps one entry per CDR3 protein. The table has 30,000 to 40,000 distinct CDR3 sequences, 40% to 55% seen once. The sample consisted of blood. The receptors stem from a woman aged 45-59 years with Graves' hyperthyroidism that later progressed to Graves' ophthalmopathy. CDR3s leave out the opening cysteine and the closing phenylalanine or tryptophan. Clone size is shown for a subset of rows, as once, few, many or a class of expanded clone.

cdr3_aa	v_call	j_call	clone_size
ASSLGQSDEQY	TRBV11-2	TRBJ2-7	NA
ASAGAPGTGEPF	TRBV7-6	TRBJ2-2	NA
ASSPGAVERNEQF	TRBV7-1	TRBJ2-1	NA
SVGRVGDTQY	TRBV20-1	TRBJ2-3	NA
ATSERQPNQPQY	TRBV24-1	TRBJ2-5	NA
ASSFSGEESGERY	TRBV5-1	TRBJ2-7	NA
ASRAGTSGRVGGEQF	TRBV12-3/TRBV12-4	TRBJ2-1	NA
ASTPAVSSYEQY	TRBV7-6	TRBJ2-7	NA
ASSLEFGYT	TRBV7-2	TRBJ1-2	few
ASSTVRGLAQNEQF	TRBV12-3/TRBV12-4	TRBJ2-1	NA
ASSVEEGAGGREQY	TRBV9	TRBJ2-7	NA
SARADRGTYEQY	TRBV20-1	TRBJ2-7	NA
SAGAGELF	TRBV20-1	TRBJ2-2	NA
ASSLGAGGPRVDEQF	TRBV28	TRBJ2-1	many
ASSSRMNNSPLH	TRBV7-2	TRBJ1-6	medium-sized
ASRDRAQETQY	TRBV19	TRBJ2-5	many
ASSFSFGTGPQH	TRBV7-7	TRBJ1-5	NA
ASSYLGNTEAF	TRBV6-2/TRBV6-3	TRBJ1-1	many
ASSLRDNQRNNQPQH	TRBV12-3/TRBV12-4	TRBJ1-5	many
ASSPGFSADTQY	TRBV19	TRBJ2-3	once
ASSQTVNYGYT	TRBV4-3	TRBJ1-2	NA
SARADRGVTQH	TRBV20-1	TRBJ1-5	NA
ASSLPPGELF	TRBV18	TRBJ2-2	many
ASSLSSYGYT	TRBV7-2	TRBJ1-2	medium-sized
ASSAHPQGLGQY	TRBV7-9	TRBJ2-7	NA
SAGEGGRISYEQY	TRBV20-1	TRBJ2-7	once
ASSIQGKGLDEQF	TRBV5-1	TRBJ2-1	many
ASSLVSSGQVNEQF	TRBV5-6	TRBJ2-1	many
ASSQDLAPSGANYGYT	TRBV4-3	TRBJ1-2	many